Listed here are 9 T cell receptor beta chains from one sample, sequenced in a study of early T cells in non-severe SARS-CoV-2 infection. Using its own MiXCR run on the 5' RACE reads, TCRdb lists one record per CDR3 protein. Of 55,000 to 75,000 distinct CDR3 sequences listed, roughly 7.7% are singletons. The source material was whole blood. The receptors originated from an adult who was a healthcare worker with PCR-confirmed SARS-CoV-2 infection or an uninfected control (not recorded which).

This clonotype was recorded a few times. The chain uses TRBV12-3 or TRBV12-4 and TRBJ2-2, with TRBD2 matching 7 bases. Trimming at V came to 6 bases and at J to 2 bases, leaving 6 bases not matched to a gene. The CDR3 spans 15 residues. CDR3 nucleotides: TGTGCCAGCAGGGCGACTAGCCAAAACACCGGGGAGCTGTTTTTT. Protein sequence: CASRATSQNTGELFF.

The chain is built from TRBV7-9 and TRBJ2-7; 10 bases are a match to TRBD1. The CDR3 totals 13 residues. Per germline, CDR1 SEHNR and CDR2 FQNEAQ (reference sequence). Trimming removed 8 bases from V and 5 bases from J; junction bases left unmatched: 6. The CDR3 protein is CASGRGQGNEQYF. The CDR3, as DNA: TGTGCCAGCGGCCGGGGACAGGGGAACGAGCAGTACTTC.

The chain is built from TRBV7-7 and TRBJ2-2; the match to TRBD1 covers 7 bases. Trimming removed 1 base from V and 0 bases from J; junction bases left unmatched: 11. The V gene's germline CDR1 is SSHAT and CDR2 FNYEAQ (reference sequence). This CDR3 comprises 19 residues. The CDR3 reads CASSLGENRGLPNTGELFF. The CDR3 nucleotides read TGTGCCAGCAGCTTAGGGGAAAACAGGGGTCTTCCGAACACCGGGGAGCTGTTTTTT.

J is TRBJ2-1 and V is TRBV5-5; D uncertain. V was clipped by 3 bases and J by 9 bases, with 10 bases between them. The CDR3 contains 12 residues. CDR1 SGHKS and CDR2 YYEKEE come from the germline V gene (reference sequence). The CDR3 sequence is CASSWSGFEQFF. CDR3 sequence (DNA): TGTGCCAGCAGCTGGTCGGGCTTTGAGCAGTTCTTC.

This rearrangement joins TRBV3-1 to TRBJ2-1, with TRBD1 identical over 10 bases. Trimming took 5 bases from V and 5 from J; bases not matched to a gene: 6. CDR1 and CDR2 (germline): LGHDT, YNNKEL (reference sequence). The CDR3 extends over 15 amino acids. As DNA, the CDR3 is TGTGCCAGCAGCTCAAGGGACAGGGGAAACAATGAGCAGTTCTTC. It specifies CASSSRDRGNNEQFF.

The chain joins TRBV7-2 to TRBJ1-2; 7 positions agree with TRBD1. J was trimmed by 3 bases and V by 1 base; bases with no gene match: 5. The CDR3 runs to 15 residues. CDR1 and CDR2 (germline): SGHTA, FQGNSA. The CDR3 region is CASSLDGTAYYGYTF. CDR3 sequence (DNA): TGTGCCAGCAGCTTAGATGGGACAGCTTACTATGGCTACACCTTC. The full variable domain, in which reference TRBV7-2 and TRBJ1-2 provide the parts outside the CDR3, is GAGVSQSPSNKVTEKGKDVELRCDPISGHTALYWYRQSLGQGLEFLIYFQGNSAPDKSGLPSDRFSAERTGGSVSTLTIQRTQQEDSAVYLCASSLDGTAYYGYTFGSGTRLTVV.

CDR3 protein: CASSYALTGTTTGELFF. CDR3 nucleotide sequence: TGTGCCAGCAGTTACGCTCTCACCGGGACGACCACCGGGGAGCTGTTTTTT. The chain combines TRBV6-5 with TRBJ2-2, with D perhaps TRBD1 or TRBD2 (5 bases each). In germline, CDR1 is MNHEY, CDR2 SVGAGI. V was clipped by 2 bases and J by 4 bases, with 17 bases between them. The CDR3 has 17 amino acids.

V is TRBV20-1 and J is TRBJ2-3, with a tentative D call TRBD2 (6 bases). CDR1 is DFQATT and CDR2 is SNEGSKA in the germline V gene (reference sequence). The V end lost 3 bases, the J end lost 3 bases, and 13 bases lay between the germline ends. The CDR3 is 14 amino acids. CDR3 loop: CSARLGGGTDTQYF. In DNA, the CDR3 is TGCAGTGCTAGGTTGGGAGGCGGGACAGATACGCAGTATTTT.

This clonotype was seen a few times. The genes are TRBV7-3 and TRBJ2-1; D is ambiguous. The CDR3 is made up of 15 amino acids. Per the germline V gene, CDR1 is SGHTA and CDR2 is FQGTGA. V gave up 0 bases and J gave up 8 bases, with 14 bases separating them. Here the CDR3 DNA reads TGTGCCAGCAGCTTAACGATGGCTGCCTATGATGAGCAGTTCTTC. The encoded protein is CASSLTMAAYDEQFF.